The present T cell receptor beta chain was sequenced within a study of shared clonotypes between healthy human individuals. Trimming left V 5 bases short and J 3 bases short, with 9 bases between. The CDR3 extends over 12 amino acids. The germline CDR1 and CDR2 sequences are SGHRS and YFSETQ. Genomic DNA (from each subset) was split evenly across several immunoSEQ plates. Assay used: immunoSEQ multiplex PCR; TCRdb lists only in-frame clones, some missing. Altogether some 1,100,000 clones are present, about 80% being singletons, with the ten largest covering 0.4% to 0.55%. The clonotype was recovered from a man aged 18 to 35 in good health. Some clones in this sample may be carry-over from other donors' samples. The sequenced sample was memory CD4+ T cells from PBMCs. Subset reported: CD45RA-negative fraction. This chain joins TRBV5-1 and TRBJ2-7, with D tentatively TRBD1 (6 bases). CDR3 DNA sequence: TGCGCCAGCAGACAGGGAAACTACGAGCAGTACTTC. It encodes CASRQGNYEQYF.